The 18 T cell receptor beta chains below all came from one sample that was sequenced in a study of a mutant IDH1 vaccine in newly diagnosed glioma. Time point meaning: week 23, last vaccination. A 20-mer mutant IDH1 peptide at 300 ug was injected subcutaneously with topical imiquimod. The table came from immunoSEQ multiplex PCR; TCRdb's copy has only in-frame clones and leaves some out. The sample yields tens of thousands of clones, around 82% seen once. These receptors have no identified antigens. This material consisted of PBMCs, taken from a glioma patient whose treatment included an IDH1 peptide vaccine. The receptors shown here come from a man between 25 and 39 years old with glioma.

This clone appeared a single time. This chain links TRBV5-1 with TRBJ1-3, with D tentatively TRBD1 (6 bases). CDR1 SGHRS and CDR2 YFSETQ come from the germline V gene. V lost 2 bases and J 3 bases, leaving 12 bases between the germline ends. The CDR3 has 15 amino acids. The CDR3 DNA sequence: TGCGCCAGCAGCTTCGGACAGAGGCTTGGAAACACCATATATTTT. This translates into CASSFGQRLGNTIYF.

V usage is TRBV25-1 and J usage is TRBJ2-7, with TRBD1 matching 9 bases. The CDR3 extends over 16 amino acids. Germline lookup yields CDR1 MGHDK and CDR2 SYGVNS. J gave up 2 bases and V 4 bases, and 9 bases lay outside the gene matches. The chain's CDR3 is CASSAHWGQGAYEQYF. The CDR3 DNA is TGTGCCAGCAGTGCGCACTGGGGACAGGGTGCCTACGAGCAGTACTTC.

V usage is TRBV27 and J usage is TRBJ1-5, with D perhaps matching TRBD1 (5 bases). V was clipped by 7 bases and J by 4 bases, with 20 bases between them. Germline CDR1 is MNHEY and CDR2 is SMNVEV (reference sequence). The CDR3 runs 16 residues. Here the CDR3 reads CASNPRSAGTNQPQHF. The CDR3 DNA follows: TGTGCCAGCAATCCCCGAAGCGCAGGGACGAATCAGCCCCAGCATTTT.

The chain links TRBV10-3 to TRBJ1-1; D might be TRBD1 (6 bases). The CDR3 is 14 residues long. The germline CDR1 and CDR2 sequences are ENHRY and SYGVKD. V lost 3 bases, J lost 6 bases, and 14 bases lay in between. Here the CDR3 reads CAISDLRGEAEAFF. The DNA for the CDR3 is TGTGCCATCAGTGACCTCAGGGGTGAGGCTGAAGCTTTCTTT.

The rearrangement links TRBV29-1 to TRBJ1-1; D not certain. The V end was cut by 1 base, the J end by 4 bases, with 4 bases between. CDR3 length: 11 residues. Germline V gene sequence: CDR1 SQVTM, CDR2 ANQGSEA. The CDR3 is CSVEGPTEAFF. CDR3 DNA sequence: TGCAGCGTTGAAGGTCCCACTGAAGCTTTCTTT.

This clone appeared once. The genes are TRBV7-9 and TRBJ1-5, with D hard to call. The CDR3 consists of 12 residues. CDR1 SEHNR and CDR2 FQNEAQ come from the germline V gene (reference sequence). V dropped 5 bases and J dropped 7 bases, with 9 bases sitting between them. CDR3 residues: CASSLLEQPQHF. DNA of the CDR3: TGTGCCAGCAGCCTACTAGAGCAGCCCCAGCATTTT.

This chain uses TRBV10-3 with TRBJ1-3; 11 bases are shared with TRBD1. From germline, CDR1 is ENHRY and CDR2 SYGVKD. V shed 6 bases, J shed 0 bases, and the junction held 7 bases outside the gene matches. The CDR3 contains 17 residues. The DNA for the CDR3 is TGTGCCATCAGCGGAACAGGACAGGGGGCCTCTGGAAACACCATATATTTT. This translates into CAISGTGQGASGNTIYF.

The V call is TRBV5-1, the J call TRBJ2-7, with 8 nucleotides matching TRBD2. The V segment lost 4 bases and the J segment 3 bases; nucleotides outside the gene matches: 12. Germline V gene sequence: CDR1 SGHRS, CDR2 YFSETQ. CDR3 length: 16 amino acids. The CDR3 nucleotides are TGCGCCAGCAGCCCCGGCGGGGGGCGGGGCGGCTACGAGCAGTACTTC. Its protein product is CASSPGGGRGGYEQYF.

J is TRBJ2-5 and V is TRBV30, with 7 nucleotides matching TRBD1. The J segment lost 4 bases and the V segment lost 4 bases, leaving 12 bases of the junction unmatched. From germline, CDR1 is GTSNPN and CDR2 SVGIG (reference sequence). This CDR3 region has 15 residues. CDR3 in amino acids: CAWKFRGHPGETQYF. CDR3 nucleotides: TGTGCCTGGAAATTTAGGGGGCACCCGGGAGAGACCCAGTACTTC.

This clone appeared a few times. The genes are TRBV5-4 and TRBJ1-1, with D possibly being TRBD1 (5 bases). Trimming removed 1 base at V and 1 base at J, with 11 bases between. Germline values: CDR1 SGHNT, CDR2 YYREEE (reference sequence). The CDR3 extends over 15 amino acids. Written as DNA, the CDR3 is TGTGCCAGCAGCTTGAGAAAAAGGGGGAACACTGAAGCTTTCTTT. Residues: CASSLRKRGNTEAFF.

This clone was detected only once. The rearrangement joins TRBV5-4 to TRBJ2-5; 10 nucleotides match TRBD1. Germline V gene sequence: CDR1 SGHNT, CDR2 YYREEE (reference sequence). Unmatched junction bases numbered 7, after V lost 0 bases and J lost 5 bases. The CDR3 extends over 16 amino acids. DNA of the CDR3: TGTGCCAGCAGCTTGGGACAGGGGGCGACGGGGGAGACCCAGTACTTC. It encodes CASSLGQGATGETQYF.

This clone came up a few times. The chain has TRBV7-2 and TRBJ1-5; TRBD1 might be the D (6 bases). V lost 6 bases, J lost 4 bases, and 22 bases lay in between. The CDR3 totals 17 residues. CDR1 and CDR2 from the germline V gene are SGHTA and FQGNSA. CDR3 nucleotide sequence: TGTGCCAGCAGTCCTAAACCCGGGGGGCAGGTAAATCAGCCCCAGCATTTT. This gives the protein CASSPKPGGQVNQPQHF.

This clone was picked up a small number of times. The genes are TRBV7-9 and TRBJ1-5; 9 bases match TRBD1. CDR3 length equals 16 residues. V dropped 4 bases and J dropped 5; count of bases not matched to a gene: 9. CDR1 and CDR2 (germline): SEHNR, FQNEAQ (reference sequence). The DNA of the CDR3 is TGTGCCAGCAGCTCCCTGGGACAGGGAGGAGATCAGCCCCAGCATTTT. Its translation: CASSSLGQGGDQPQHF.

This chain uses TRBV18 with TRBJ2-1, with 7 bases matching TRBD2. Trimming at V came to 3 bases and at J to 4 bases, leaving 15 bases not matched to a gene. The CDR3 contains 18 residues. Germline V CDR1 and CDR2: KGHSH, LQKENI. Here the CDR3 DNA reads TGTGCCAGCTCACCCCCAGGATGGCGGGAGAGACCATACAATGAGCAGTTCTTC. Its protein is CASSPPGWRERPYNEQFF.

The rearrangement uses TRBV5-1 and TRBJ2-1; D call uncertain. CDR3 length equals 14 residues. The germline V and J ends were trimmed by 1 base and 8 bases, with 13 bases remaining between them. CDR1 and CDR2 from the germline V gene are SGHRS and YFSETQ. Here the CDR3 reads CASSLLRSRHEQFF. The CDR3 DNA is TGCGCCAGCAGCTTGCTCCGATCCCGCCATGAGCAGTTCTTC.

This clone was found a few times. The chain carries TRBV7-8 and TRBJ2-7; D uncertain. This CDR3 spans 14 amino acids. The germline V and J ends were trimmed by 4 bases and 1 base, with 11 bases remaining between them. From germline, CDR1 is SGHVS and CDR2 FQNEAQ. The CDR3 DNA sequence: TGTGCCAGCAGCTCCCCGACCGGTTCCTACGAGCAGTACTTC. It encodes CASSSPTGSYEQYF.

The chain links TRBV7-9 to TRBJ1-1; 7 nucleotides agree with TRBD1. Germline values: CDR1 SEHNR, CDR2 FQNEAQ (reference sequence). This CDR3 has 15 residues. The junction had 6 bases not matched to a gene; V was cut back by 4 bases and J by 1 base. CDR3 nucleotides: TGTGCCAGCAGCTCCTTAGGGGGCAGGAACACTGAAGCTTTCTTT. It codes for CASSSLGGRNTEAFF.

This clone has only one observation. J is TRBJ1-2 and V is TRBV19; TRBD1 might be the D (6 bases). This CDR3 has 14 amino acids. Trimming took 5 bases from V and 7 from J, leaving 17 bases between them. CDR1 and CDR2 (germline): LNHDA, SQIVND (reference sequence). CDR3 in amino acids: CASSPGPGDFGYTF. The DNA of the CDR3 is TGTGCCAGTAGTCCAGGTCCAGGGGACTTTGGCTACACCTTC.